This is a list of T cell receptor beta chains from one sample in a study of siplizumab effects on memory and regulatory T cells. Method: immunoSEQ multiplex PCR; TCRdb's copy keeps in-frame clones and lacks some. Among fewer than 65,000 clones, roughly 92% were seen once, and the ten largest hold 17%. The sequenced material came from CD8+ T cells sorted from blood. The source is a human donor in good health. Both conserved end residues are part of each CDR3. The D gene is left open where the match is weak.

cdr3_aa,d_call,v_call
CASSLTGGGGSDTF,-,TRBV27
CASSQDRWTSGTGELFF,TRBD2,TRBV4-1
CASSHRDPGLVSYNEQFF,TRBD2,TRBV11-1
CASLQGSYEQYF,TRBD1,TRBV28
CASSFGTNGGTDTQYF,-,TRBV27
CASGGLLQETQYF,-,TRBV12-5
CASSQEEKGIHYGYTF,-,TRBV14
CASSLAAPGELFF,-,TRBV5-6
CASGLSSGNTIYF,-,TRBV28
CSVVGLAGDRDQETQYF,TRBD2,TRBV29-1
CASSLQGTSGRSDEQFF,TRBD2,TRBV5-1
CASSPFSYEQYF,-,TRBV7-8
CASSPPREGEQYF,TRBD2,TRBV11-2
CASSPNPPGSTDTQYF,-,TRBV7-6
CASSSLRDRVTEQFF,TRBD1,TRBV28
CAWSRPPRTEAFF,-,TRBV30
CANLDRTNYGYTF,-,TRBV21-1
CASSWTGDRETQYF,TRBD1,TRBV7-9
CASSQSWTSYEQYF,-,TRBV4-1
CASSLGLRSYEQYF,-,TRBV5-4
CASSPPRGGQETQYF,-,TRBV7-9
CASSPPLGYGYTF,-,TRBV2
CASSVGTGETEAFF,TRBD1,TRBV7-9
CASSESIQQGAFEKLFF,TRBD1,TRBV19